The clone carrying this T cell receptor (beta chain) was found many times. Its antigen remains unknown. This sample stems from a study of T cells in Graves' hyperthyroidism and ophthalmopathy. Study results and limitations: Among clonotypes expanded in thyroid above 0.001, most were also found in blood.

The authors deemed Graves' hyperthyroidism stable absent ophthalmopathy progression within 18 months. In making diagnoses, clinical symptoms, serum thyroxine and TRAb, thyroid ultrasound and orbital computed tomography were all used. The CDR3 has 14 amino acids. Germline values: CDR1 SGHRS, CDR2 YFSETQ. V lost 5 bases to trimming and J lost 5 bases, with 16 bases between them. Amplified TCR beta CDR3 regions derived from RNA transcripts. A first-round RT-PCR of the TCR CDR3 used the HTBI primer set. TCRdb re-derived calls from the multiplex PCR reads in MiXCR, one entry per CDR3 protein. The table records a few hundred thousand distinct CDR3 sequences, just over 45% of them present only once.

The chain combines TRBV5-1 with TRBJ1-1; no reliable D call. The sequenced material came from peripheral blood or thyroid tissue (not recorded which). The receptor was isolated from a woman aged 18-35 years with Graves' hyperthyroidism. The CDR3 spells CASSWSDGRTEAFF. CDR3 sequence (DNA): TGCGCCAGCAGTTGGTCCGACGGACGGACTGAAGCTTTCTTT.